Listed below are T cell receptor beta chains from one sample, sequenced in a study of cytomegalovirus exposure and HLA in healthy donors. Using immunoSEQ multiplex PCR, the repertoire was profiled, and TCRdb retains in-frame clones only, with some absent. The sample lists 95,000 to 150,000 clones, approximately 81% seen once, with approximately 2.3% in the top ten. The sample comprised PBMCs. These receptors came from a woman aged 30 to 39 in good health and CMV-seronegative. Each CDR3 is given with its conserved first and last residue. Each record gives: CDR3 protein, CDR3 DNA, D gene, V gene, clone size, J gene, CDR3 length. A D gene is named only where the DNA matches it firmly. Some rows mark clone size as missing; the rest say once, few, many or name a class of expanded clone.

CATSREVAGGTDTQYF | TGTGCCACCAGCAGAGAGGTGGCGGGGGGCACAGATACGCAGTATTTT | TRBD2 | TRBV15 | - | TRBJ2-3 | 16
CASREGAVREKLFF | TGTGCCAGCAGGGAGGGGGCCGTTAGGGAAAAACTGTTTTTT | TRBD1 | TRBV27 | - | TRBJ1-4 | 14
CASSSGQGASYGYTF | TGCGCCAGCAGCTCCGGACAGGGGGCTAGCTATGGCTACACCTTC | TRBD1 | TRBV5-1 | - | TRBJ1-2 | 15
CASSLAGLTDTQYF | TGTGCCAGCAGCTTGGCCGGTCTCACAGATACGCAGTATTTT | - | TRBV5-4 | - | TRBJ2-3 | 14
CAARVNTEAFF | TGTGCCGCTCGGGTGAACACTGAAGCTTTCTTT | - | TRBV7-9 | - | TRBJ1-1 | 11
CASRGRASGYTF | TGCGCCAGCAGGGGCAGGGCAAGCGGCTACACCTTC | - | TRBV4-1 | - | TRBJ1-2 | 12
CASSTRGAQNTGELFF | TGTGCCAGTAGTACCCGGGGAGCGCAGAACACCGGGGAGCTGTTTTTT | - | TRBV19 | few | TRBJ2-2 | 16
CASSRGLAPLREQYF | TGTGCCAGCAGCCGCGGTCTGGCTCCCTTGCGGGAGCAGTACTTC | - | TRBV7-9 | - | TRBJ2-7 | 15
CASSLVPSGGTSTDTQYF | TGTGCCAGCAGCTTAGTTCCTAGCGGGGGCACTAGCACAGATACGCAGTATTTT | TRBD2 | TRBV7-2 | - | TRBJ2-3 | 18
CASSYGTSWTEAFF | TGTGCCAGTAGCTATGGGACTTCATGGACTGAAGCTTTCTTT | - | TRBV19 | - | TRBJ1-1 | 14
CASSQRTGNDDEQFF | TGTGCCAGCAGCCAACGCACAGGGAACGACGATGAGCAGTTCTTC | - | TRBV13 | once | TRBJ2-1 | 15
CASSDRGNEQFF | TGTGCCAGTAGTGACAGGGGCAATGAGCAGTTCTTC | TRBD1 | TRBV19 | - | TRBJ2-1 | 12
CASSPRGGTQETQYF | TGTGCCAGCAGCCCACGAGGAGGTACCCAAGAGACCCAGTACTTC | - | TRBV27 | many | TRBJ2-5 | 15
CASSARSGQGLSYEQYF | TGTGCCAGCAGTGCCCGCTCTGGACAGGGCCTCTCCTACGAGCAGTACTTC | TRBD1 | TRBV6-1 | - | TRBJ2-7 | 17
CASSPGQMNTEAFF | TGTGCCAGCTCCCCGGGACAGATGAACACTGAAGCTTTCTTT | TRBD1 | TRBV6-6 | few | TRBJ1-1 | 14
CASSPPGLRGGTQYF | TGTGCCAGCAGCCCCCCGGGCCTGAGAGGGGGCACGCAGTATTTT | TRBD1 | TRBV11-2 | - | TRBJ2-3 | 15
CASSLPQGADGYTF | TGCGCCAGCAGCTTACCACAGGGGGCGGATGGCTACACCTTC | TRBD1 | TRBV5-1 | - | TRBJ1-2 | 14
CASSAGTGYQETQYF | TGTGCCAGCAGTGCCGGGACAGGGTACCAAGAGACCCAGTACTTC | TRBD1 | TRBV6-1 | - | TRBJ2-5 | 15
CASRVGAGGTSAQYF | TGCGCCAGCAGAGTCGGCGCGGGGGGGACCTCCGCCCAGTACTTC | TRBD2 | TRBV5-1 | - | TRBJ2-5 | 15
CASRGTADSSTIYF | TGTGCCAGCAGGGGGACAGCGGACTCCAGCACCATATATTTT | TRBD1 | TRBV6-1 | - | TRBJ1-3 | 14
CASSEGGRTGEFQYF | TGTGCCAGCAGCGAGGGAGGAAGGACGGGCGAGTTTCAGTACTTC | - | TRBV7-8 | - | TRBJ2-4 | 15
CASSTPRGLAYTGELFF | TGTGCCAGTAGTACTCCCCGGGGTCTAGCGTACACCGGGGAGCTGTTTTTT | - | TRBV19 | - | TRBJ2-2 | 17
CASKWGGQVNEKLFF | TGTGCCAGCAAGTGGGGGGGACAGGTGAATGAAAAACTGTTTTTT | TRBD1 | TRBV6-1 | - | TRBJ1-4 | 15
CASSWVGGPGNSPLHF | TGTGCCAGCAGCTGGGTTGGAGGGCCAGGGAATTCACCCCTCCACTTT | - | TRBV7-2 | - | TRBJ1-6 | 16
CASSLASGGLPYEQYF | TGTGCCAGCAGCTTGGCCTCAGGGGGCTTACCCTACGAGCAGTACTTC | TRBD1 | TRBV5-8 | - | TRBJ2-7 | 16
CAWSAWFRENTEAFF | TGTGCCTGGAGCGCGTGGTTTCGGGAGAACACTGAAGCTTTCTTT | - | TRBV30 | - | TRBJ1-1 | 15
CASKRGAESGELFF | TGTGCCAGCAAACGCGGGGCGGAATCCGGGGAGCTGTTTTTT | - | TRBV6-4 | - | TRBJ2-2 | 14
CASSPSPGQGDKNYGYTF | TGTGCCAGCAGCCCCTCCCCGGGACAGGGGGATAAGAACTATGGCTACACCTTC | TRBD1 | TRBV11-3 | - | TRBJ1-2 | 18
CASRAQGGSYEQYF | TGTGCCAGCAGAGCACAAGGGGGTTCCTACGAGCAGTACTTC | - | TRBV6-5 | - | TRBJ2-7 | 14
CASTRGQGETEAFF | TGTGCCAGCACTAGGGGACAGGGGGAAACTGAAGCTTTCTTT | TRBD1 | TRBV6-5 | - | TRBJ1-1 | 14
CASSRPSGVNTDTQYF | TGTGCCAGCAGCCGGCCCAGCGGGGTGAACACAGATACGCAGTATTTT | TRBD2 | TRBV11-2 | - | TRBJ2-3 | 16
CASSAAEGGEQYF | TGTGCCAGCAGTGCCGCAGAAGGGGGCGAGCAGTACTTC | - | TRBV6-1 | - | TRBJ2-7 | 13
CASSPPGSGNTIYF | TGCGCCAGCAGCCCCCCTGGTAGCGGAAACACCATATATTTT | - | TRBV4-1 | - | TRBJ1-3 | 14
CASSSGTGGIYEQYF | TGTGCCAGCAGCTCTGGGACAGGGGGCATCTACGAGCAGTACTTC | TRBD1 | TRBV5-4 | - | TRBJ2-7 | 15
CASSADSYNSPLHF | TGTGCCAGCAGTGCAGACAGCTATAATTCACCCCTCCACTTT | - | TRBV2 | few | TRBJ1-6 | 14
CASSQDHGGTGELFF | TGTGCCAGCAGCCAAGATCACGGGGGTACCGGGGAGCTGTTTTTT | - | TRBV14 | few | TRBJ2-2 | 15
CASRAQRAGQSSTDTQYF | TGTGCCAGTAGAGCACAACGCGCTGGGCAGAGCAGTACAGATACGCAGTATTTT | - | TRBV19 | many | TRBJ2-3 | 18
CASSTPGTGGGETQYF | TGTGCCAGTAGTACGCCCGGGACAGGGGGGGGAGAGACCCAGTACTTC | TRBD1 | TRBV19 | - | TRBJ2-5 | 16
CASSSGAGDYNEQFF | TGCGCCAGCAGCTCGGGAGCGGGGGATTACAATGAGCAGTTCTTC | TRBD2 | TRBV4-1 | - | TRBJ2-1 | 15
CAAGGNTIYF | TGTGCCGCGGGGGGAAACACCATATATTTT | - | TRBV19 | - | TRBJ1-3 | 10
CASSRDNSNQPQHF | TGTGCCAGCAGCCGGGACAACAGCAATCAGCCCCAGCATTTT | - | TRBV7-9 | - | TRBJ1-5 | 14
CASSLVQGRSGNTIYF | TGTGCCAGCAGCTTAGTACAGGGCCGCTCTGGAAACACCATATATTTT | - | TRBV7-2 | once | TRBJ1-3 | 16
CASSPAGGWNQPQHF | TGTGCCAGCTCACCAGCAGGGGGCTGGAATCAGCCCCAGCATTTT | TRBD1 | TRBV18 | - | TRBJ1-5 | 15
CAISERQGQGQPQHF | TGTGCCATCAGTGAGCGACAGGGACAAGGTCAGCCCCAGCATTTT | TRBD1 | TRBV10-3 | - | TRBJ1-5 | 15
CASSEVGLSYEQYF | TGTGCCAGCAGTGAAGTTGGACTATCCTACGAGCAGTACTTC | - | TRBV6-1 | few | TRBJ2-7 | 14
CASSLETGDTIYF | TGTGCCAGCAGCTTAGAGACAGGGGACACCATATATTTT | TRBD1 | TRBV7-9 | - | TRBJ1-3 | 13
CSVEDRGGSYGYTF | TGCAGCGTTGAAGATCGGGGGGGATCCTATGGCTACACCTTC | - | TRBV29-1 | - | TRBJ1-2 | 14
CASLWQMNTEAFF | TGTGCCAGCTTATGGCAGATGAACACTGAAGCTTTCTTT | - | TRBV18 | - | TRBJ1-1 | 13
CASSFTGDKNNSPLHF | TGTGCCAGCAGCTTCACAGGGGACAAAAATAATTCACCCCTCCACTTT | TRBD1 | TRBV7-2 | few | TRBJ1-6 | 16
CASSFRTAPSGNTIYF | TGTGCCAGCAGCTTTAGGACTGCTCCCTCTGGAAACACCATATATTTT | - | TRBV7-8 | - | TRBJ1-3 | 16
CASSIDSTTGDTDTQYF | TGTGCCAGTAGTATAGACTCTACGACAGGGGACACAGATACGCAGTATTTT | TRBD1 | TRBV19 | - | TRBJ2-3 | 17
CASSLQGASSYEQYF | TGTGCCAGCAGTTTACAGGGGGCAAGTTCCTACGAGCAGTACTTC | TRBD1 | TRBV28 | once | TRBJ2-7 | 15
CASREGTGLQETQYF | TGCGCCAGCAGGGAAGGGACAGGACTTCAAGAGACCCAGTACTTC | TRBD1 | TRBV5-1 | once | TRBJ2-5 | 15
CASSPIGGTEAFF | TGTGCCAGCTCACCAATAGGGGGCACTGAAGCTTTCTTT | - | TRBV18 | once | TRBJ1-1 | 13
CASSFQGDTVGNTIYF | TGTGCCAGCAGCTTTCAGGGGGATACGGTCGGAAACACCATATATTTT | TRBD1 | TRBV5-4 | - | TRBJ1-3 | 16